Listed here are 25 T cell receptor beta chains from one sample, sequenced in a study of blood T cell repertoires in COVID-19. Clones were sequenced by immunoSEQ multiplex PCR, and TCRdb holds only the in-frame ones, with some missing. The profile shows hundreds of thousands of clones, 85% of them singletons. Material: peripheral blood. Receptors originate from a woman between 18 and 29 years old with acute or convalescent COVID-19.

This chain connects TRBV5-4 to TRBJ2-5; D possibly corresponds to TRBD1 (5 bases). Germline loops: CDR1 SGHNT, CDR2 YYREEE (reference sequence). Trimming removed 4 bases at V and 3 bases at J, with 10 bases between. The CDR3 covers 13 residues. The CDR3 DNA reads as TGTGCCAGCAGCAACAGGCAGGAAGAGACCCAGTACTTC. It yields the protein CASSNRQEETQYF.

This clone was counted a single time. V is TRBV12-2 and J is TRBJ1-1. TRBV12-2 is an annotated pseudogene. The CDR3 length is 19 residues. The CDR3 sequence is CASRFPRGGYEGMNTEAFF. CDR3 coding DNA: TGTGCAAGTCGCTTCCCGCGGGGCGGGTACGAGGGGATGAACACTGAAGCTTTCTTT.

This chain connects TRBV28 to TRBJ1-1, with 8 bases lining up with TRBD1. The junction had 4 bases not matched to a gene; V was cut back by 5 bases and J by 8 bases. The CDR3 consists of 12 residues. The germline V gene has CDR1 MDHEN and CDR2 SYDVKM. DNA for the CDR3: TGTGCCAGCAGTCCATGGGACAGGGAAGCTTTCTTT. Amino acid sequence: CASSPWDREAFF.

V and J are TRBV10-3 and TRBJ2-3, with TRBD2 as a possible D gene (7 bases). The CDR3 has 16 residues. CDR1 is ENHRY, CDR2 SYGVKD, per germline. The V end was cut by 3 bases, the J end by 1 base, with 14 bases between. CDR3 DNA: TGTGCCATCAGTGATAGGGGGGAGGGGGGCACAGATACGCAGTATTTT. It translates to CAISDRGEGGTDTQYF.

The genes are TRBV4-1 and TRBJ1-4, with a possible D match to TRBD1 (5 bases). Germline V gives CDR1 MGHRA, CDR2 YSYEKL. Trimming pared 1 base from V and 7 bases from J, leaving 13 bases between. The CDR3 has 15 amino acids. CDR3 region: CASSQAQGITEKLFF. The CDR3 DNA reads TGCGCCAGCAGCCAAGCGCAGGGTATTACTGAAAAACTGTTTTTT.

The genes are TRBV3-1 (or the pseudogene TRBV3-2) and TRBJ1-1; D is possibly TRBD1 (5 bases). Germline loops: CDR1 LGHDT, CDR2 YNNKEL (reference sequence). Trimming removed 3 bases at V and 4 bases at J, with 12 bases between. The CDR3 contains 14 residues. The CDR3 DNA sequence: TGTGCCAGCAGCCAGGGGTGGGGGGGCACTGAAGCTTTCTTT. It yields the protein CASSQGWGGTEAFF.

The sample holds a few counts of this clone. The chain is built from TRBV15 and TRBJ1-5, with 8 bases fitting TRBD1. This CDR3 comprises 19 residues. Per the germline V gene, CDR1 is LNHNV and CDR2 is YYDKDF (reference sequence). V lost 0 bases and J lost 0; bases outside the gene matches: 10. This chain's CDR3 is CATSRDGGQGRYSNQPQHF. CDR3 coding DNA: TGTGCCACCAGCAGAGATGGAGGACAGGGAAGATATAGCAATCAGCCCCAGCATTTT.

With regard to this clone: Other nucleotide sequences in the sample specify the same CDR3. The chain is built from TRBV18 and TRBJ1-5; D may be TRBD1 (6 bases). Germline loops: CDR1 KGHSH, CDR2 LQKENI. CDR3 size: 14 residues. Between the trimmed V and J ends, which lost 2 bases and 1 base, there was a span of 6 bases. In nucleotides, the CDR3 is TGTGCCAGCTCACCAGGGGGCAGCAATCAGCCCCAGCATTTT. Translated: CASSPGGSNQPQHF.

This clone was counted a few times. The chain recombines TRBV6-5 with TRBJ1-2; D unclear. The germline V and J ends were trimmed by 5 bases and 3 bases, with 10 bases remaining between them. Per the germline V gene, CDR1 is MNHEY and CDR2 is SVGAGI. The length of the CDR3 is 13 residues. Here the CDR3 reads CASSTQSYYGYTF. The CDR3 nucleotides are TGTGCCAGCAGTACACAGAGTTACTATGGCTACACCTTC.

This chain uses TRBV12-5 with TRBJ2-3; 8 bases line up with TRBD2. This CDR3 comprises 15 residues. V gave up 1 base and J gave up 2 bases; unmatched junction bases: 2. Germline CDR1 and CDR2: LGHNT and FRNRAP. The CDR3 region is CASGLALADTDTQYF. CDR3 in DNA: TGTGCTAGTGGTTTGGCACTAGCGGACACAGATACGCAGTATTTT.

This clone was observed a few times. V is TRBV14 and J is TRBJ1-2; tentatively, D is TRBD1 (6 bases). Germline CDR1 and CDR2: SGHDN and FVKESK. The V end lost 0 bases, the J end lost 4 bases, and 12 bases lay between the germline ends. This CDR3 contains 15 residues. This CDR3 reads CASSQDRGGSYGYTF. In nucleotides, the CDR3 is TGTGCCAGCAGCCAAGATAGGGGGGGCAGCTATGGCTACACCTTC.

The chain links TRBV2 to TRBJ1-5; the match to TRBD1 covers 7 bases. V trimming: 6 bases; J trimming: 3 bases; junction bases outside the gene matches: 11. Looked up from germline, CDR1 is SNHLY and CDR2 is FYNNEI. This CDR3 comprises 16 residues. The CDR3, as DNA: TGTGCCAGCAGGCGAACGGGACAGCTACACAATCAGCCCCAGCATTTT. This encodes CASRRTGQLHNQPQHF.

The chain combines TRBV3-1 (or the pseudogene TRBV3-2) with TRBJ2-3; 12 bases match TRBD2. The trim removed 0 bases at V and 5 bases at J, leaving 9 bases unmatched. Germline V gene data show CDR1 as LGHDT and CDR2 as YNNKEL (reference sequence). There are 18 residues in the CDR3. The CDR3 here is CASSQEGFLAGGRDTQYF. The CDR3 region has the DNA TGTGCCAGCAGCCAAGAAGGCTTTCTAGCGGGGGGGCGAGATACGCAGTATTTT.

This chain links TRBV6-5 with TRBJ1-1; perhaps TRBD1 as D (5 bases). CDR3 length equals 11 residues. Germline CDR1 MNHEY, CDR2 SVGAGI. V lost 6 bases and J lost 5, with 7 bases in between. The DNA of the CDR3 is TGTGCCAGCAGGCAGGGTACTGAAGCTTTCTTT. Translated: CASRQGTEAFF.

The J gene is TRBJ1-5, the V gene TRBV7-9, with 10 bases lining up with TRBD1. CDR3 length: 14 residues. V lost 4 bases, J lost 6 bases, and 3 bases stayed unmatched. The germline V gene has CDR1 SEHNR and CDR2 FQNEAQ (reference sequence). CDR3 coding DNA: TGTGCCAGCAGCTCGACAGGGGGCAGTCAGCCCCAGCATTTT. Protein: CASSSTGGSQPQHF.

The chain employs TRBV6-5 and TRBJ1-2, with D perhaps TRBD1 (5 bases). CDR1 and CDR2 (germline): MNHEY, SVGAGI. The CDR3 has 15 residues. The V end lost 2 bases, the J end lost 4 bases, and 14 bases lay between the germline ends. The CDR3: CASSYALTDSYGYTF. The CDR3 DNA reads TGTGCCAGCAGTTACGCCCTGACAGACAGCTATGGCTACACCTTC.

The V call is TRBV19, the J call TRBJ1-1; TRBD1 agrees at 11 bases. Germline V gene data show CDR1 as LNHDA and CDR2 as SQIVND (reference sequence). CDR3 length equals 18 residues. V lost 1 base, J lost 5 bases, and 12 bases stayed unmatched. This chain's CDR3 is CASSIALSRDRGVTEAFF. The CDR3, as DNA: TGTGCCAGTAGTATAGCCCTGAGCCGGGACAGGGGGGTAACTGAAGCTTTCTTT.

This clone was seen just once. The rearrangement joins TRBV15 to TRBJ2-4; possible D gene TRBD2, 6 bases. The V end lost 0 bases, the J end lost 5 bases, and 14 bases lay between the germline ends. This CDR3 comprises 16 residues. CDR1 and CDR2 from the germline V gene are LNHNV and YYDKDF (reference sequence). The CDR3 DNA is TGTGCCACCAGCAGAGATTACGAGGAGCGGGAAAACATTCAGTACTTC. This gives the protein CATSRDYEERENIQYF.

The chain couples TRBV5-1 to TRBJ2-7, with D tentatively TRBD1 (6 bases). V was trimmed by 0 bases and J by 3 bases, leaving 7 bases between them. Germline CDR1 SGHRS, CDR2 YFSETQ. This CDR3 contains 13 residues. The CDR3 protein is CASSLEDSYEQYF. CDR3 in DNA: TGCGCCAGCAGCTTGGAGGACAGCTACGAGCAGTACTTC. The whole variable domain, filled in from reference TRBV5-1 and TRBJ2-7, reads KAGVTQTPRYLIKTRGQQVTLSCSPISGHRSVSWYQQTPGQGLQFLFEYFSETQRNKGNFPGRFSGRQFSNSRSEMNVSTLELGDSALYLCASSLEDSYEQYFGPGTRLTVT.

This clone was seen more than once but under ten times. The chain couples TRBV6-6 to TRBJ1-2, with D maybe TRBD1 (6 bases). The V end was cut by 7 bases, the J end by 5 bases, with 20 bases between. This CDR3 is built from 15 residues. Germline V CDR1 and CDR2: MNHNY, SVGAGI (reference sequence). The DNA of the CDR3 is TGTGCCAGCACCTTCACCGTGGGGGCCAGATATGGCTACACCTTC. As protein: CASTFTVGARYGYTF.

V usage is TRBV7-9 and J usage is TRBJ2-1; 10 nucleotides align to TRBD1. V lost 3 bases, J lost 9 bases, and 8 bases stayed unmatched. CDR1 SEHNR and CDR2 FQNEAQ come from the germline V gene (reference sequence). This CDR3 has 15 residues. DNA of the CDR3: TGTGCCAGCAGCTTGGGACAGGGGTTCTCCGGTGAGCAGTTCTTC. Residues: CASSLGQGFSGEQFF.

The chain links TRBV6-1 to TRBJ1-1, with TRBD1 matching over 9 bases. CDR1 and CDR2 (germline): MNHNS, SASEGT. The J segment lost 2 bases and the V segment lost 0 bases, leaving 4 bases of the junction unmatched. The CDR3 has 16 residues. CDR3 in amino acids: CASSEAAGQGNTEAFF. CDR3 nucleotide sequence: TGTGCCAGCAGTGAAGCGGCGGGACAGGGAAACACTGAAGCTTTCTTT.

V and J are TRBV7-3 and TRBJ2-5, with D perhaps matching TRBD2 (6 bases). The CDR3 consists of 15 residues. The V gene lost 6 bases and the J gene lost 1 base, with 15 bases spanning the gap. Germline loops: CDR1 SGHTA, CDR2 FQGTGA. CDR3 nucleotide sequence: TGTGCCAGCAGTCCCTCGGCGGGAATCCAAGAGACCCAGTACTTC. This gives the protein CASSPSAGIQETQYF.

This chain uses TRBV7-2 with TRBJ1-2; 7 bases agree with TRBD1. Germline CDR1 is SGHTA and CDR2 is FQGNSA. The V segment lost 1 base and the J segment 4 bases; nucleotides outside the gene matches: 6. The CDR3 runs 15 residues. CDR3 DNA: TGTGCCAGCAGCTTAGGGTTAGGGGGCGCCTATGGCTACACCTTC. It codes for CASSLGLGGAYGYTF. Full variable domain (rest looked up from reference TRBV7-2 and TRBJ1-2): GAGVSQSPSNKVTEKGKDVELRCDPISGHTALYWYRQSLGQGLEFLIYFQGNSAPDKSGLPSDRFSAERTGGSVSTLTIQRTQQEDSAVYLCASSLGLGGAYGYTFGSGTRLTVV.

The chain joins TRBV9 to TRBJ1-3, with TRBD1 matching over 7 bases. V gave up 0 bases and J gave up 3 bases; unmatched junction bases: 3. The germline V gene has CDR1 SGDLS and CDR2 YYNGEE. This CDR3 has 15 amino acids. The CDR3 loop reads CASSVDSGGGNTIYF. CDR3 DNA: TGTGCCAGCAGCGTAGACTCAGGGGGTGGAAACACCATATATTTT.